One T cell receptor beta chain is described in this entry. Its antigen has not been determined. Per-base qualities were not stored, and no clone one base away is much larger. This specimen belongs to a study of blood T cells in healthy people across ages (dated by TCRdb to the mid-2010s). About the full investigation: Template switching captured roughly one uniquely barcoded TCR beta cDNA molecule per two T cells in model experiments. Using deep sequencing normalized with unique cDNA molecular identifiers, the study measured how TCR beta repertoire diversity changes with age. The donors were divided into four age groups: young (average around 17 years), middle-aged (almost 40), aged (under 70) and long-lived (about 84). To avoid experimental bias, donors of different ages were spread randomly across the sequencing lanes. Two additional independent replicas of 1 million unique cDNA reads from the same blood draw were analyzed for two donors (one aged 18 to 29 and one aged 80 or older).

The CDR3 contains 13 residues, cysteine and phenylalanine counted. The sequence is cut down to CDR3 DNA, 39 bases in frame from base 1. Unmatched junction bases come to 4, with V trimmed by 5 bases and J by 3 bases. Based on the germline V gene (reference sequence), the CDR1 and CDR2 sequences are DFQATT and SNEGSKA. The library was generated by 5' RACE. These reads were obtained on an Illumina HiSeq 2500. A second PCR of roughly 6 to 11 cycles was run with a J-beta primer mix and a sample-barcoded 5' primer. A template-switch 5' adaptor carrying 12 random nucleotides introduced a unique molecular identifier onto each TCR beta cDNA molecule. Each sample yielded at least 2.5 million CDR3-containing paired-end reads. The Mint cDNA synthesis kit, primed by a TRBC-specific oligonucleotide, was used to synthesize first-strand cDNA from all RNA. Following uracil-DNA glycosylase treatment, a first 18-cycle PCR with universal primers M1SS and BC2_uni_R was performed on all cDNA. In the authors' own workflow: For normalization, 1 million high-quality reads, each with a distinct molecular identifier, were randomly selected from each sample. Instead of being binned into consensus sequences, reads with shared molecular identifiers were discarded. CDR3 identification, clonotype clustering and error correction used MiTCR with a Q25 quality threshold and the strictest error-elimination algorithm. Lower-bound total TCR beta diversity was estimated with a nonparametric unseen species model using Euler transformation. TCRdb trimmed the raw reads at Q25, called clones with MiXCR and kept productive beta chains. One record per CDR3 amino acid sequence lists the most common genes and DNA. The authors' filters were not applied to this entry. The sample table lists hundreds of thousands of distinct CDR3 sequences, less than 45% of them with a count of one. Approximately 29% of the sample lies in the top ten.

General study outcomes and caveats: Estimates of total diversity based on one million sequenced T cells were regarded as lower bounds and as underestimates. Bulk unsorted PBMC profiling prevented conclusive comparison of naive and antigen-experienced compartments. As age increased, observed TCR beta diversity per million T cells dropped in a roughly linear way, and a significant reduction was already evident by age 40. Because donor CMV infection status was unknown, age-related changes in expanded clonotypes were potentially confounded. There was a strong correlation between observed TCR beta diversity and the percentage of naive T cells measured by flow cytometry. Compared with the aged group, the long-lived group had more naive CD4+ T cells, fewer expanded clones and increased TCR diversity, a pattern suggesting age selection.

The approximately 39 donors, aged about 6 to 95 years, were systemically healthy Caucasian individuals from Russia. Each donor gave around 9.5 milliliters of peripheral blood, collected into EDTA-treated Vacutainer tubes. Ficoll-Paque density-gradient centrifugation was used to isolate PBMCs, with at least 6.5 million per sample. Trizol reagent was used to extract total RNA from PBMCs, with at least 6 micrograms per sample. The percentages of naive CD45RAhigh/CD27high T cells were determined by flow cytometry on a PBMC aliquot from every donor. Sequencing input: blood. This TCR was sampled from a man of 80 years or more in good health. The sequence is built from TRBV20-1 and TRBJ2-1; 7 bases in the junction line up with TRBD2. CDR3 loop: CSAAGVFYNEQFF. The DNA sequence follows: TGCAGTGCTGCGGGAGTATTCTACAATGAGCAGTTCTTC.